This entry lists 12 T cell receptor beta chains sequenced from one sample in a study of response to subunit inactivated influenza vaccine. MiXCR, run by TCRdb on the RT-PCR reads, gives a single entry per CDR3 protein. The sample has around 480,000 distinct CDR3 sequences; approximately 17% are singletons. The specimen was CD4+ T cells sorted from PBMCs, collected 23 months after vaccination. All receptors come from a man aged 50-75 years who received an inactivated influenza vaccine.

This clonotype was observed many times. The rearrangement uses TRBV12-3 or TRBV12-4 and TRBJ1-1; D unresolved. V was cut by 7 bases and J by 1 base, with 13 bases left in between. This CDR3 is built from 14 residues. In DNA, the CDR3 is TGTGCCAGCACCCCCCGGCGGACGAACACTGAAGCTTTCTTT. Residues: CASTPRRTNTEAFF.

This clonotype was counted at least ten times. The chain recombines TRBV4-3 with TRBJ2-2, with 11 bases lining up with TRBD2. CDR3 length: 18 residues. Germline V gene lookup returns CDR1 LGHNA and CDR2 YSLEER. V lost 0 bases, J lost 4 bases, and 7 bases stayed unmatched. Written as DNA, the CDR3 is TGCGCCAGCAGCCAAGAGGCTAGCGGGGGGCGAACCACCGGGGAGCTGTTTTTT. Encoded protein: CASSQEASGGRTTGELFF.

This clonotype came up a few times. The rearrangement joins TRBV3-1 to TRBJ1-6; no definite D call. CDR3 length equals 13 residues. Trimming took 2 bases from V and 7 from J, leaving 6 bases between them. Germline-derived CDR1 and CDR2 are LGHDT and YNNKEL (reference sequence). The CDR3 is CASSQSENSPLHF. CDR3 DNA sequence: TGTGCCAGCAGCCAATCTGAGAATTCACCCCTCCACTTT.

This clonotype was recorded at least ten times. The rearrangement links TRBV29-1 to TRBJ2-7; 9 bases agree with TRBD1. Germline V gene data show CDR1 as SQVTM and CDR2 as ANQGSEA. CDR3 length equals 13 residues. Losses at the gene ends were 6 bases for V and 0 bases for J; bases not matched to a gene: 3. The CDR3 loop reads CSVRQGGSYEQYF. CDR3 DNA: TGCAGCGTCAGACAGGGGGGCTCCTACGAGCAGTACTTC.

In its sample, this clonotype was seen a few times. This rearrangement joins TRBV4-3 to TRBJ2-1, with a weak D call TRBD2 (5 bases). Germline V gives CDR1 LGHNA, CDR2 YSLEER. The CDR3 consists of 17 residues. V lost 2 bases and J 4 bases, leaving 18 bases between the germline ends. CDR3 protein: CASSQRVGGGRYNEQFF. As DNA, the CDR3 is TGCGCCAGCAGCCAACGCGTGGGCGGAGGAAGATACAATGAGCAGTTCTTC.

This clonotype has more than one count but fewer than ten. V and J are TRBV15 and TRBJ2-1, with 10 nucleotides matching TRBD2. CDR1 is LNHNV, CDR2 YYDKDF, per germline (reference sequence). V trimming: 2 bases; J trimming: 5 bases; junction bases outside the gene matches: 9. The CDR3 has 17 residues. DNA for the CDR3: TGTGCCACCAGCAGACCAAAAAGCGGGGGGGGTAACAATGAGCAGTTCTTC. This encodes CATSRPKSGGGNNEQFF.

The genes are TRBV18 and TRBJ2-7; D unresolved. Between the trimmed V and J ends, which lost 1 base and 4 bases, there was a span of 5 bases. The CDR3 sequence is 12 residues long. Germline V gene data show CDR1 as KGHSH and CDR2 as LQKENI. The CDR3 region is CASSPQQYEQYF. The CDR3 DNA is TGTGCCAGCTCACCACAGCAGTACGAGCAGTACTTC.

The sample holds many counts of this clonotype. The chain is built from TRBV15 and TRBJ2-7; D is perhaps TRBD1 (6 bases). Germline CDR1 reads LNHNV; CDR2 reads YYDKDF (reference sequence). V lost 0 bases, J lost 7 bases, and 13 bases lay in between. CDR3 length equals 14 residues. The CDR3 DNA sequence: TGTGCCACCAGCAGAGAGGGCAGGGGACGGGAGCAGTACTTC. Amino acids: CATSREGRGREQYF.

The chain couples TRBV5-4 to TRBJ2-3, with 7 bases identical to TRBD2. The CDR3 consists of 15 residues. In germline, CDR1 is SGHNT, CDR2 YYREEE (reference sequence). V was clipped by 3 bases and J by 1 base; unmatched bases: 5. For the CDR3, the DNA is TGTGCCAGCAGCTCCCCGGGGAGGGGCACAGATACGCAGTATTTT. This codes for CASSSPGRGTDTQYF.

This clonotype was seen only a few times. The chain recombines TRBV5-1 with TRBJ2-5; tentatively, D is TRBD2 (7 bases). Trimming stripped 4 bases from V and 0 bases from J, with 22 bases between. The CDR3 has 18 residues. Germline V gene lookup returns CDR1 SGHRS and CDR2 YFSETQ. CDR3 residues: CASSLGLGRGGNQETQYF. The CDR3 coding sequence is TGCGCCAGCAGCCTCGGACTAGGGAGGGGGGGCAACCAAGAGACCCAGTACTTC.

The chain uses TRBV19 and TRBJ1-2, with D unclear. Germline values: CDR1 LNHDA, CDR2 SQIVND (reference sequence). The CDR3 runs to 14 residues. V lost 4 bases to trimming and J lost 1 base, with 10 bases between them. The CDR3 loop reads CASSSGSNNYGYTF. CDR3 coding DNA: TGTGCCAGTAGTAGTGGTTCTAATAACTATGGCTACACCTTC.

This chain connects TRBV28 to TRBJ2-2; possibly TRBD1 for D (5 bases). Trimming took off 4 bases at V and 3 bases at J, with 21 bases between the two ends. Germline CDR1 and CDR2: MDHEN and SYDVKM. This CDR3 contains 18 residues. CDR3 loop: CASSSIWIGQGHTGELFF. CDR3 bases: TGTGCCAGCAGTTCAATCTGGATAGGGCAGGGCCACACCGGGGAGCTGTTTTTT.